This T cell receptor (beta chain) was sequenced during a study of technical replicates of blood from a few donors. V was pared by 0 bases and J by 3 bases, with 9 bases between. The germline CDR1 and CDR2 sequences are MGHRA and YSYEKL. There are 15 residues in the CDR3. Libraries were prepared by immunoSEQ multiplex PCR; TCRdb keeps only in-frame clonotypes and omits some of them. The sample carries 77,000 or so clones, roughly 90% recorded once. The sequencing sample was made of T cells isolated from PBMCs. The source is a human donor in good health. The chain is built from TRBV4-1 and TRBJ1-5; D gene ambiguous. This CDR3 is CASSQESNYNQPQHF. The CDR3 nucleotides read TGCGCCAGCAGCCAAGAAAGCAATTACAATCAGCCCCAGCATTTT.